This TCR beta chain was recovered during a study of T cell clonotyping in hematopoietic cell transplantation. Study information: Cytoreduction preceded collection of pretransplant recipient samples.

Generated by immunoSEQ multiplex PCR, the TCRdb table keeps only in-frame clones and is missing some. The sample shows around 45,000 clones, around 84% of them seen only once. Trimming left V 5 bases short and J 11 bases short, with 19 bases between. This CDR3 spans 13 amino acids. CDR1 is SEHNR, CDR2 FQNEAQ, per germline (reference sequence). Time point in this sample: recipient sample about 28 days before transplant, after cytoreduction. Blood collection times were about day -28 and days 30, 100, 180 posttransplant. Overall study findings and caveats: No sorting was done, leaving CD4 and CD8 contributions mixed.

About this clone: The antigen is not known.

The sequence was collected from a man in his 60s with myelodysplastic syndrome. Some clones in this sample may be carry-over from other donors' samples. V is TRBV7-9 and J is TRBJ2-7; D possibly uses TRBD1 or TRBD2 (5 bases each). The sequencing used peripheral blood mononuclear cells, collected before stem cell transplant. The CDR3 reads CASSARVVDTEYF. The CDR3 DNA follows: TGTGCCAGCAGCGCGAGGGTGGTGGACACGGAGTACTTC.